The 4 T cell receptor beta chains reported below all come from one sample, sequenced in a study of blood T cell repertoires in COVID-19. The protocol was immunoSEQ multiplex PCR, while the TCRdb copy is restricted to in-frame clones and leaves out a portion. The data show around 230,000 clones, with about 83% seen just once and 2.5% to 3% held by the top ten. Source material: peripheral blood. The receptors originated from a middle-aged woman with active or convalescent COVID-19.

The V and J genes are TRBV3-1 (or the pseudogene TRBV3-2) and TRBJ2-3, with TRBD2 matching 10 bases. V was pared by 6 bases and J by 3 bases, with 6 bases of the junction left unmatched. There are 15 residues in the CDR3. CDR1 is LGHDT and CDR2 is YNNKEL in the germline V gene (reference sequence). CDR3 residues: CASSLSGGRTDTQYF. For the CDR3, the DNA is TGTGCCAGCAGTCTTAGCGGGGGGCGAACAGATACGCAGTATTTT.

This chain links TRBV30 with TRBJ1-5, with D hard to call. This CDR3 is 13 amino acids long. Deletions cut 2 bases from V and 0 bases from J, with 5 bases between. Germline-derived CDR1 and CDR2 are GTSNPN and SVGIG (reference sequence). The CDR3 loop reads CAWSFSSNQPQHF. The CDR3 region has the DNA TGTGCCTGGAGTTTTAGTAGCAATCAGCCCCAGCATTTT.

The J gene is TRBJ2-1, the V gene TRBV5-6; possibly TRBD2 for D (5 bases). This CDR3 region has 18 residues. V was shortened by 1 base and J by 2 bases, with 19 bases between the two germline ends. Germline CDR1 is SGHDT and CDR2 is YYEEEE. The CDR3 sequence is CASSLRRGRGTTYNEQFF. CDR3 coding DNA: TGTGCCAGCAGCTTGAGACGGGGTCGGGGTACAACCTACAATGAGCAGTTCTTC.

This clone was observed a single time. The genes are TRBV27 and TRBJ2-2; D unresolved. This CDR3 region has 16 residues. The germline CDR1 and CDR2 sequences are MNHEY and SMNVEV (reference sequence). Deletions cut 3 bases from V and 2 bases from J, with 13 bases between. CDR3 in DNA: TGTGCCAGCAGTTTGATAGAAGCCCCTAACACCGGGGAGCTGTTTTTT. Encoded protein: CASSLIEAPNTGELFF.